Below are 28 T cell receptor beta chains sequenced from a single sample in a study of blood T cell repertoires in COVID-19. Clones were read by immunoSEQ multiplex PCR, and TCRdb kept only the in-frame ones, dropping some. The sample has around 200,000 clones; 80% to 90% are singletons. The source material was peripheral blood. These receptors all come from a man between 50 and 59 years old with acute or convalescent COVID-19.

This clone was seen just once. The rearrangement links TRBV18 to TRBJ1-5; D gene uncertain. CDR3 length equals 14 residues. The ends were cut back, 3 bases at V and 4 bases at J, with 10 bases in the middle. Germline CDR1 KGHSH, CDR2 LQKENI. The chain's CDR3 is CASSPATQNQPQHF. The CDR3 DNA follows: TGTGCCAGCTCACCCGCCACCCAGAATCAGCCCCAGCATTTT.

V usage is TRBV5-1 and J usage is TRBJ2-3; unclear D gene. The CDR3 consists of 14 residues. Germline lookup yields CDR1 SGHRS and CDR2 YFSETQ. Trimming removed 4 bases from V and 5 bases from J, with 14 bases in between. CDR3 in amino acids: CASSPRGPQDTQYF. Here the CDR3 DNA reads TGCGCCAGCAGCCCCCGAGGCCCACAAGATACGCAGTATTTT.

In this sample, this clone turned up many times. CDR3 sequence: CASSHQTDHTEAFF. DNA for the CDR3: TGTGCCAGCAGTCACCAGACAGATCACACTGAAGCTTTCTTT. The chain recombines TRBV6-5 with TRBJ1-1, with D possibly matching TRBD1 (5 bases). CDR1 is MNHEY, CDR2 SVGAGI, per germline. V was clipped by 5 bases and J by 3 bases, with 13 bases between them. There are 14 residues in the CDR3.

The rearrangement joins TRBV3-1 (or the pseudogene TRBV3-2) to TRBJ2-7; 15 bases are a match to TRBD2. This CDR3 region has 17 residues. Germline values: CDR1 LGHDT, CDR2 YNNKEL (reference sequence). V was clipped by 4 bases and J by 3 bases; unmatched bases: 7. The CDR3 loop is CASSPPGLAGGRYEQYF. The DNA for the CDR3 is TGTGCCAGCAGCCCCCCGGGACTAGCGGGGGGTCGCTACGAGCAGTACTTC.

This clone was seen only a few times. The gene calls are TRBV7-2 and TRBJ1-1, with D perhaps TRBD1 (5 bases). Germline V gene data show CDR1 as SGHTA and CDR2 as FQGNSA. V lost 5 bases and J 4 bases, leaving 14 bases between the germline ends. The CDR3 runs 14 residues. CDR3 sequence reads: CASSATQGSTEAFF. Written as DNA, the CDR3 is TGTGCCAGCAGCGCAACTCAGGGCTCCACTGAAGCTTTCTTT. The whole variable domain, remainder taken from reference TRBV7-2 and TRBJ1-1, is GAGVSQSPSNKVTEKGKDVELRCDPISGHTALYWYRQSLGQGLEFLIYFQGNSAPDKSGLPSDRFSAERTGGSVSTLTIQRTQQEDSAVYLCASSATQGSTEAFFGQGTRLTVV.

The chain combines TRBV3-1 (or the pseudogene TRBV3-2) with TRBJ1-2; possible D gene TRBD1, 5 bases. Germline CDR1 reads LGHDT; CDR2 reads YNNKEL (reference sequence). The CDR3 spans 12 residues. Trimming left V 3 bases short and J 8 bases short, with 10 bases between. The CDR3 spells CASSHSGGGYTF. CDR3 sequence (DNA): TGTGCCAGCAGCCACAGCGGGGGGGGCTACACCTTC.

V and J are TRBV5-1 and TRBJ1-5; 7 bases are shared with TRBD1. V lost 4 bases to trimming and J lost 3 bases; unmatched junction nucleotides: 4. The CDR3 runs 14 residues. Germline assignment: CDR1 SGHRS and CDR2 YFSETQ. The CDR3 DNA sequence: TGCGCCAGCAGCCTTACAGGGGTCAATCAGCCCCAGCATTTT. Its translation: CASSLTGVNQPQHF.

V and J are TRBV30 and TRBJ1-4; 8 bases line up with TRBD1. This CDR3 comprises 14 residues. Germline-derived CDR1 and CDR2 are GTSNPN and SVGIG (reference sequence). The ends lost 6 bases at V and 8 bases at J; junction bases unmatched: 11. DNA of the CDR3: TGTGCCTGTTCAACAGGGGGGAGTCGGGAAAAACTGTTTTTT. The encoded protein is CACSTGGSREKLFF.

This clone was counted once. This sequence joins TRBV3-1 (or the pseudogene TRBV3-2) and TRBJ1-1; tentative D call: TRBD1 (5 bases). The CDR3 totals 16 residues. Germline assignment: CDR1 LGHDT and CDR2 YNNKEL (reference sequence). Trimming took off 5 bases at V and 0 bases at J, with 16 bases between the two ends. The CDR3: CASSDLGGAMNTEAFF. The CDR3, as DNA: TGTGCCAGCAGCGACTTGGGAGGGGCAATGAACACTGAAGCTTTCTTT.

This chain joins TRBV27 and TRBJ2-7; 9 bases align to TRBD1. With V trimmed by 3 bases and J by 4 bases, 16 bases remained unmatched. The CDR3 has 18 amino acids. CDR1 MNHEY and CDR2 SMNVEV come from the germline V gene (reference sequence). CDR3 nucleotides: TGTGCCAGCAGTTTGGTCCCCTCGCCGGGACAGGGTGGATACGAGCAGTACTTC. This encodes CASSLVPSPGQGGYEQYF.

This rearrangement joins TRBV19 to TRBJ2-4, with TRBD1 as a possible D gene (7 bases). Between the trimmed V and J ends, which lost 5 bases and 1 base, there was a span of 18 bases. The germline V gene has CDR1 LNHDA and CDR2 SQIVND (reference sequence). The CDR3 runs 17 residues. CDR3 residues: CASSASTGEAAKNIQYF. The CDR3 nucleotides read TGTGCCAGTAGTGCCTCAACAGGGGAGGCGGCCAAAAACATTCAGTACTTC.

This rearrangement joins TRBV11-2 to TRBJ2-1; 12 bases fit TRBD2. The CDR3 spans 18 residues. Germline CDR1 reads SGHAT; CDR2 reads FQNNGV. J gave up 0 bases and V 2 bases, and 5 bases lay outside the gene matches. The DNA of the CDR3 is TGTGCCAGCAGCTTACGATTACTAGCGGGGGGCTCCTACAATGAGCAGTTCTTC. It specifies CASSLRLLAGGSYNEQFF.

This clone was seen more than once but under ten times. Additional DNA sequences in this sample encode the identical CDR3. The V gene is TRBV6-5, the J gene TRBJ1-3, with 7 nucleotides matching TRBD1. Germline CDR1 is MNHEY and CDR2 is SVGAGI. The CDR3 sequence is 15 residues long. With 6 bases clipped from V and 0 bases from J, the junction kept 5 bases outside the gene matches. CDR3 region: CASRSTGVSGNTIYF. In nucleotides, the CDR3 is TGTGCCAGCAGAAGCACAGGGGTCTCTGGAAACACCATATATTTT.

This rearrangement joins TRBV19 to TRBJ1-1, with 8 bases matching TRBD1. Germline CDR1 LNHDA, CDR2 SQIVND (reference sequence). V shed 8 bases, J shed 4 bases, and the junction held 6 bases outside the gene matches. There are 13 residues in the CDR3. This chain's CDR3 is CASQDRVGTEAFF. The DNA for the CDR3 is TGTGCCAGTCAGGACAGGGTTGGCACTGAAGCTTTCTTT.

The chain has TRBV18 and TRBJ1-5; 10 bases align to TRBD1. The CDR3 length is 18 residues. Germline V gene lookup returns CDR1 KGHSH and CDR2 LQKENI. V dropped 3 bases and J dropped 3; count of bases not matched to a gene: 11. The CDR3 loop is CASSPIPPTGGNNQPQHF. The CDR3 DNA reads as TGTGCCAGCTCACCTATCCCTCCGACAGGGGGCAACAATCAGCCCCAGCATTTT.

The chain's CDR3 is CASSRGQELETQYF. Here the CDR3 DNA reads TGTGCCAGCTCACGAGGACAGGAACTAGAGACCCAGTACTTC. This chain links TRBV18 with TRBJ2-5; 7 bases line up with TRBD1. V lost 4 bases, J lost 4 bases, and 6 bases stayed unmatched. The CDR3 extends over 14 amino acids. Germline CDR1 KGHSH, CDR2 LQKENI. Drawing the rest from reference TRBV18 and TRBJ2-5, the complete variable domain is NAGVMQNPRHLVRRRGQEARLRCSPMKGHSHVYWYRQLPEEGLKFMVYLQKENIIDESGMPKERFSAEFPKEGPSILRIQQVVRGDSAAYFCASSRGQELETQYFGPGTRLLVL.

This sequence joins TRBV27 and TRBJ1-2, with 7 bases matching TRBD1. V lost 6 bases, J lost 7 bases, and 8 bases stayed unmatched. Germline loops: CDR1 MNHEY, CDR2 SMNVEV (reference sequence). The CDR3 spans 13 residues. The CDR3 sequence is CASRVGQTGGYTF. The DNA for the CDR3 is TGTGCCAGCAGGGTGGGACAGACGGGTGGCTACACCTTC.

The V and J genes are TRBV5-1 and TRBJ2-2, with a possible D match to TRBD2 (6 bases). The CDR3 length is 17 residues. The V gene lost 4 bases and the J gene lost 1 base, with 17 bases spanning the gap. The germline V gene has CDR1 SGHRS and CDR2 YFSETQ. The CDR3 loop is CASSPGEGLGNTGELFF. The CDR3 DNA reads as TGCGCCAGCAGCCCTGGCGAGGGACTGGGGAACACCGGGGAGCTGTTTTTT.

The chain employs TRBV4-1 and TRBJ1-4, with D possibly being TRBD1 (6 bases). V dropped 1 base and J dropped 0 bases, with 12 bases sitting between them. The CDR3 has 17 amino acids. CDR1 and CDR2 (germline): MGHRA, YSYEKL. The CDR3 DNA reads as TGCGCCAGCAGCCAAGTCCTACAGGGTGCAACTAATGAAAAACTGTTTTTT. This codes for CASSQVLQGATNEKLFF.

This clone has a handful of counts. The chain uses TRBV20-1 and TRBJ1-1; D gene ambiguous. The V and J ends lost 5 bases and 4 bases respectively, with 5 bases between them. Germline V lookup: CDR1 DFQATT, CDR2 SNEGSKA (reference sequence). CDR3 length: 10 residues. The CDR3 bases are TGCAGTGCTCCCCGCACTGAAGCTTTCTTT. Translated: CSAPRTEAFF.

V and J are TRBV18 and TRBJ1-5; TRBD1 might be the D (6 bases). The length of the CDR3 is 16 residues. The V gene's germline CDR1 is KGHSH and CDR2 LQKENI. The germline V and J ends were trimmed by 1 base and 3 bases, with 13 bases remaining between them. As DNA, the CDR3 is TGTGCCAGCTCACCACGCTTAACAGGGACCAATCAGCCCCAGCATTTT. Encoded protein: CASSPRLTGTNQPQHF.

The gene calls are TRBV6-5 and TRBJ2-2; the D gene is possibly TRBD1 (6 bases). The CDR3 sequence is 15 residues long. Trimming stripped 2 bases from V and 7 bases from J, with 14 bases between. Germline V gene sequence: CDR1 MNHEY, CDR2 SVGAGI. CDR3 nucleotides: TGTGCCAGCAGTTACGGACAGAAAGTCGGCGGGGAGCTGTTTTTT. Translated: CASSYGQKVGGELFF.

The rearrangement uses TRBV25-1 and TRBJ2-7; 10 bases line up with TRBD2. Trimming cost V 3 bases and J 1 base; bases outside gene matches: 6. Germline CDR1 is MGHDK and CDR2 is SYGVNS. The CDR3 contains 16 residues. The CDR3 loop is CASSELGTSVSYEQYF. The CDR3 DNA is TGTGCCAGCAGTGAGCTCGGGACTAGCGTATCCTACGAGCAGTACTTC.

This sequence joins TRBV6-6 and TRBJ1-1; D call uncertain. From germline, CDR1 is MNHNY and CDR2 SVGAGI (reference sequence). The CDR3 is 13 amino acids. V lost 4 bases and J lost 1, with 7 bases in between. The CDR3 coding sequence is TGTGCCAGCAGTTTGGGCCCGAACACTGAAGCTTTCTTT. This sequence encodes CASSLGPNTEAFF.

The rearrangement joins TRBV6-5 to TRBJ1-2; D remains ambiguous. The germline V gene has CDR1 MNHEY and CDR2 SVGAGI. This CDR3 region has 15 residues. The V end lost 2 bases, the J end lost 7 bases, and 17 bases lay between the germline ends. CDR3 DNA: TGTGCCAGCAGTTACGAGGAAAAGGATATCGCTGGCTACACCTTC. Translated, it gives CASSYEEKDIAGYTF.

V and J are TRBV6-1 and TRBJ1-1; perhaps TRBD1 as D (5 bases). The CDR3 has 15 residues. V was pared by 2 bases and J by 0 bases, with 10 bases between. Germline V lookup: CDR1 MNHNS, CDR2 SASEGT. The CDR3 coding sequence is TGTGCCAGCAGTGAATTCCAGGGATTGAACACTGAAGCTTTCTTT. Its translation: CASSEFQGLNTEAFF.

The chain joins TRBV19 to TRBJ1-1, with TRBD1 identical over 7 bases. Germline V lookup: CDR1 LNHDA, CDR2 SQIVND (reference sequence). This CDR3 has 16 amino acids. The chain's CDR3 is CASYRQGLSPNTEAFF. The CDR3 coding sequence is TGTGCTTCTTACCGACAGGGTCTCTCTCCGAACACTGAAGCTTTCTTT.

The J gene is TRBJ1-5, the V gene TRBV2, with no clear D. This CDR3 contains 15 residues. V shed 7 bases and J shed 4 bases, with 17 bases lying between them. Germline V gene data show CDR1 as SNHLY and CDR2 as FYNNEI. The CDR3 nucleotides are TGTGCCAGCAAGGAGGGTTCTACCTCAAATCAGCCCCAGCATTTT. Translating it yields CASKEGSTSNQPQHF.